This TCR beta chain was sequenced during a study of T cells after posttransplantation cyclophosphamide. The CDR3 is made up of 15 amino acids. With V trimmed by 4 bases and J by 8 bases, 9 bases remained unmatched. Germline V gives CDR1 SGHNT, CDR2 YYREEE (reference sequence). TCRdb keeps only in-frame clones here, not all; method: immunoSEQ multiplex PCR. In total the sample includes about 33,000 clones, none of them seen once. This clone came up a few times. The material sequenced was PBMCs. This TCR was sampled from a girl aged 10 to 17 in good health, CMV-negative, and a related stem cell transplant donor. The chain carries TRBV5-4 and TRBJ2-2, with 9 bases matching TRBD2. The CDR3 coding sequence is TGTGCCAGCAGCGTCCGACTAGCGGTCCAGGGGGAGCTGTTTTTT. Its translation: CASSVRLAVQGELFF.